The rows below give T cell receptor beta chains drawn from one sample of a study of blood T cell repertoires in COVID-19. TCRdb keeps only in-frame clones here, not all; method: immunoSEQ multiplex PCR. The sample yields nearly 95,000 clones, about 80% seen once. The sample comprised peripheral blood. The receptor source for this set is a human donor in a cohort sampled during active COVID-19. CDR3s include the opening cysteine and the closing phenylalanine or tryptophan. D genes are given only for firm matches. Only part of the rows carry a size: once, few, many, or a class if the clone is expanded.

len	j_gene	abundance	d_gene	v_gene	CDR3nt	CDR3aa
18	TRBJ2-7	-	-	TRBV4-1	TGCGCCAGCAGCGAAGAACTATATAAACAGGGACCTGGCTACGAGCAGTACTTC	CASSEELYKQGPGYEQYF
16	TRBJ2-1	-	TRBD1	TRBV5-1	TGCGCCAGCAGCGGATGGGACAGGGACTCCTACAATGAGCAGTTCTTC	CASSGWDRDSYNEQFF
14	TRBJ2-7	-	-	TRBV28	TGTGCCAGCAGTTTAGTGGACAGAGGTTACGAGCAGTACTTC	CASSLVDRGYEQYF
13	TRBJ1-5	-	-	TRBV28	TGTGCCAGCAATGTGCAGGGCGGTCAGCCCCAGCATTTT	CASNVQGGQPQHF
17	TRBJ2-1	-	TRBD2	TRBV11-2	TGTGCCAGCAGCTTAGTCGGACTAGCGGGGATGTACAATGAGCAGTTCTTC	CASSLVGLAGMYNEQFF
15	TRBJ2-1	-	TRBD2	TRBV2	TGTGCCAGCAGGAGGAGCGGGAGCTCCTACAATGAGCAGTTCTTC	CASRRSGSSYNEQFF
14	TRBJ2-5	-	TRBD2	TRBV3-1/TRBV3-2	TGTGCCATCAAAGATAGCGGGAGAGTCGAGACCCAGTACTTC	CAIKDSGRVETQYF
12	TRBJ2-7	few	-	TRBV11-1	TGTGCCAGCAGCTTATCTAACGGTGGGCAGTACTTC	CASSLSNGGQYF
14	TRBJ2-7	-	TRBD1	TRBV10-2	TGCGCCAGCAGTGAGTGGGGACAGGGCTACGAGCAGTACTTC	CASSEWGQGYEQYF
16	TRBJ2-1	-	TRBD1	TRBV4-1	TGCGCCAGCAGCCAAGCCGGGACAGGGGGTGGGGATGAGCAGTTCTTC	CASSQAGTGGGDEQFF
16	TRBJ1-4	-	-	TRBV14	TGTGCCAGCAGCCAAGGCTGGTGGGTGGGCAGTGAAAAACTGTTTTTT	CASSQGWWVGSEKLFF
13	TRBJ2-5	-	TRBD1	TRBV5-4	TGTGCCAGCCGGACAGGTCTGCGAGAGACCCAGTACTTC	CASRTGLRETQYF
16	TRBJ2-1	-	-	TRBV5-1	TGCGCCAGCAGCTTGGGTCCGGGTAGCTCCTACAATGAGCAGTTCTTC	CASSLGPGSSYNEQFF
12	TRBJ2-2	-	-	TRBV4-2	TGTGCCAGCAGCCAACCGTACGGGGAGCTGTTTTTT	CASSQPYGELFF
15	TRBJ2-1	-	TRBD2	TRBV4-1	TGCGCCAGCAGTACCGGGACTAGCGGTTACAATGAGCAGTTCTTC	CASSTGTSGYNEQFF
14	TRBJ2-1	-	TRBD1	TRBV24-1	TGTGCCACCAGTGATTCTGGCAGGGGGTATGAGCAGTTCTTC	CATSDSGRGYEQFF
15	TRBJ1-1	-	-	TRBV7-9	TGTGCCAGCTCCACCCTTGGACTTTCGAACACTGAAGCTTTCTTT	CASSTLGLSNTEAFF
13	TRBJ2-5	once	-	TRBV29-1	TGCAGCGTTGAAGGGGGCAGACAAGAGACCCAGTACTTC	CSVEGGRQETQYF
17	TRBJ2-5	few	TRBD1	TRBV28	TGTGCCAGCAGTTTGGGGACAGCAGATCCGTACCAAGAGACCCAGTACTTC	CASSLGTADPYQETQYF
16	TRBJ2-1	once	TRBD2	TRBV28	TGTGCCACCTATAGACTAGCGGGAGTGGGGTTCAATGAGCAGTTCTTC	CATYRLAGVGFNEQFF
16	TRBJ1-4	-	TRBD1	TRBV5-8	TGTGCCAGCAGCTTAGGAACAGGGGGCGCGGGAGAAAAACTGTTTTTT	CASSLGTGGAGEKLFF
15	TRBJ1-1	-	-	TRBV6-5	TGTGCCAGCAGTTACTCGAGATCTGGGAACACTGAAGCTTTCTTT	CASSYSRSGNTEAFF
13	TRBJ1-2	-	TRBD1	TRBV5-6	TGTGCCAGCAGCTTGCGGGACAGGGATGGCTACACCTTC	CASSLRDRDGYTF
15	TRBJ2-5	-	TRBD1	TRBV7-3	TGTGCCAGCAGCTTAACCCCGGGACAGAAAGAGACCCAGTACTTC	CASSLTPGQKETQYF
15	TRBJ1-3	-	-	TRBV18	TGTGCCAGCTCACCACAACAGGGCTCTGGAAACACCATATATTTT	CASSPQQGSGNTIYF
12	TRBJ1-1	-	-	TRBV20-1	TGCAGTGCTAGTCCGGTGAACACTGAAGCTTTCTTT	CSASPVNTEAFF
14	TRBJ2-2	-	-	TRBV2	TGTGCCAGCAGCCCCGGGACTAACACCGGGGAGCTGTTTTTT	CASSPGTNTGELFF
17	TRBJ2-7	-	-	TRBV1	TGCACCAGCAGCCAAGAGGGGGGACGGAAAACCACCTACGAGCAGTACTTC	CTSSQEGGRKTTYEQYF
13	TRBJ1-1	once	-	TRBV10-2	TGCGCCAGCAGTACGACACAGAACACTGAAGCTTTCTTT	CASSTTQNTEAFF
16	TRBJ2-2	-	-	TRBV5-1	TGCGCCAGCAGCTTGGTATCCGGACAGAACACCGGGGAGCTGTTTTTT	CASSLVSGQNTGELFF
16	TRBJ1-4	-	TRBD1	TRBV3-1/TRBV3-2	TGTGCCAGCAGCCAGCCAGGGACAGGGAAAAGTGAAAAACTGTTTTTT	CASSQPGTGKSEKLFF
15	TRBJ2-5	-	-	TRBV2	TGTGCCAGCAGGCGCGAGGCGGGAAGCGTGGGGACCCAGTACTTC	CASRREAGSVGTQYF
15	TRBJ2-3	-	TRBD1	TRBV6-2/TRBV6-3	TGTGCCAGCAGTTTACAGGGGGCTCGCACAGATACGCAGTATTTT	CASSLQGARTDTQYF
15	TRBJ2-7	-	-	TRBV5-6	TGTGCCAGCAGCTTGTCTGGTAGCGGCACCTACGAGCAGTACTTC	CASSLSGSGTYEQYF
14	TRBJ2-1	-	-	TRBV10-3	TGTGCCATCGGGGGCGAGGTGTCTGTCAATGAGCAGTTCTTC	CAIGGEVSVNEQFF
17	TRBJ1-2	-	-	TRBV19	TGTGCCAGTAGTATCTCCCCAAACCCTGGGGGCAACTATGGCTACACCTTC	CASSISPNPGGNYGYTF
16	TRBJ2-1	once	-	TRBV7-3	TGTGCCAGCAGCTCGCGCAGGGGGGCCTCCTACAATGAGCAGTTCTTC	CASSSRRGASYNEQFF
12	TRBJ1-5	-	-	TRBV3-1/TRBV3-2	TGTGCCAGCCAGGGGTTAGGTCAGCCCCAGCATTTT	CASQGLGQPQHF
18	TRBJ2-2	few	TRBD2	TRBV28	TGTGCCAGCAGCCTGGGACTAGCGGGAGAGACGAACACCGGGGAGCTGTTTTTT	CASSLGLAGETNTGELFF
17	TRBJ2-7	-	TRBD1	TRBV6-6	TGTGCCAGCAGTCCCCACCCTCTTGACAGGGTCACCTACGAGCAGTACTTC	CASSPHPLDRVTYEQYF
18	TRBJ1-2	once	TRBD1	TRBV6-1	TGTGCCAGCAGTGAAGCCGTGGCCTGGGACAGGGCAGACGCGAGCTACACCTTC	CASSEAVAWDRADASYTF
15	TRBJ1-5	-	-	TRBV27	TGTGCCAGCAGTTTATCTGGGACATACAATCAGCCCCAGCATTTT	CASSLSGTYNQPQHF
15	TRBJ2-1	-	-	TRBV7-3	TGTGCCAGCAGCTCTCAACTAGCACCTTACAATGAGCAGTTCTTC	CASSSQLAPYNEQFF
17	TRBJ2-1	-	TRBD2	TRBV7-2	TGTGCCAGCAGCTTAATGAGACTAGCAGTTGGGGTCAATGAGCAGTTCTTC	CASSLMRLAVGVNEQFF
13	TRBJ1-1	-	TRBD1	TRBV6-6	TGTGCCAGTAAGGACGGGTGGGACAGTGAAGCTTTCTTT	CASKDGWDSEAFF
15	TRBJ2-1	once	-	TRBV4-2	TGTGCCAGCAGCCAAGCTAGCAGATTCTACAATGAGCAGTTCTTC	CASSQASRFYNEQFF
15	TRBJ2-1	-	TRBD2	TRBV19	TGTGCCAGTAAAGCTAGCGGGAGCTCCTACAATGAGCAGTTCTTC	CASKASGSSYNEQFF
15	TRBJ1-1	many	-	TRBV11-2	TGTGCCAGCAGCGCCCACCCGAAAGGGGCCACTGAAGCTTTCTTT	CASSAHPKGATEAFF
14	TRBJ1-4	-	-	TRBV6-1	TGTGCCAGCAGTGAATGGCAGGGCCAAGAAAAACTGTTTTTT	CASSEWQGQEKLFF
12	TRBJ1-2	-	-	TRBV6-5	TGTGCCAGCAGTTACCGGGAAGGTGGCTACACCTTC	CASSYREGGYTF
13	TRBJ1-6	-	-	TRBV7-2	TGTGCCAGCAGCTTGTTCGAGAATTCACCCCTCCACTTT	CASSLFENSPLHF
15	TRBJ2-1	-	TRBD2	TRBV14	TGTGCCAGCAGCAGGGGGGCTAGCGGGAGCGCTGAGCAGTTCTTC	CASSRGASGSAEQFF
13	TRBJ2-7	-	-	TRBV14	TGTGCCAGCGCGGGACAGCTCGCCTACGAGCAGTACTTC	CASAGQLAYEQYF
15	TRBJ2-5	-	-	TRBV5-1	TGCGCCAGCAGTGACGGTGTTTTGGGTCGGGTGACCCAGTACTTC	CASSDGVLGRVTQYF
13	TRBJ1-2	-	TRBD1	TRBV12-3/TRBV12-4	TGTGCCAGCAGTCGACAGGGTTCAAAAGGCTACACCTTC	CASSRQGSKGYTF